The 5 T cell receptor beta chains given below trace back to one sample, sequenced in a study of cytomegalovirus exposure and HLA in healthy donors. PCR used 60 Vbeta primers and 13 Jbeta primers. Some clones are missing from TCRdb's copy, which holds only in-frame ones; the method was immunoSEQ multiplex PCR. Across roughly 100,000 clones, the top ten clones capture about 3.2% of the sample. Sequencing used PBMCs. These receptors were taken from a man aged 40-49 years in good health and CMV-seronegative.

The CDR3, as DNA: TGTGCCAGTCGACAGGGGGCAGGTGAGCAGTTCTTC. It specifies CASRQGAGEQFF. The chain carries TRBV28 and TRBJ2-1, with TRBD1 matching over 10 bases. CDR1 MDHEN and CDR2 SYDVKM come from the germline V gene. V lost 9 bases to trimming and J lost 9 bases; unmatched junction nucleotides: 5. The CDR3 covers 12 residues.

This sequence joins TRBV9 and TRBJ2-5; D perhaps matches TRBD1 (5 bases). Per the germline V gene, CDR1 is SGDLS and CDR2 is YYNGEE. CDR3 length: 15 residues. V was cut by 0 bases and J by 5 bases, with 14 bases left in between. The CDR3 sequence is CASSVEGIATETQYF. In nucleotides, the CDR3 is TGTGCCAGCAGCGTAGAGGGGATCGCCACGGAGACCCAGTACTTC. Combining the CDR3 with reference TRBV9 and TRBJ2-5 gives the whole variable domain DSGVTQTPKHLITATGQRVTLRCSPRSGDLSVYWYQQSLDQGLQFLIQYYNGEERAKGNILERFSAQQFPDLHSELNLSSLELGDSALYFCASSVEGIATETQYFGPGTRLLVL.

This rearrangement joins TRBV10-2 to TRBJ2-5; 9 nucleotides match TRBD1. With the DNA end fitting TRBJ2-7 better, the J assignment may be wrong. The CDR3 contains 14 residues. Germline-derived CDR1 and CDR2 are WSHSY and SAAADI. Written as DNA, the CDR3 is TGCGCCAGCAGTCCGGGACAGGGCTTATACGAGCAGTACTTC. Its translation: CASSPGQGLYEQYF.

The chain combines TRBV19 with TRBJ2-5; 9 bases are shared with TRBD1. The CDR3 covers 15 residues. Unmatched junction bases numbered 11, after V lost 10 bases and J lost 2 bases. Germline V gene lookup returns CDR1 LNHDA and CDR2 SQIVND (reference sequence). The CDR3 loop reads CATKGTGRAQETQYF. The CDR3 coding sequence is TGTGCCACCAAGGGGACAGGGAGAGCACAAGAGACCCAGTACTTC.

The J gene is TRBJ2-3, the V gene TRBV7-6; 7 bases match TRBD1. CDR1 is SGHVS and CDR2 is FNYEAQ in the germline V gene. Trimming cost V 2 bases and J 2 bases; bases outside gene matches: 4. CDR3 length: 15 amino acids. CDR3 DNA: TGTGCCAGCAGCTTACTACAGGGGTCCACAGATACGCAGTATTTT. This encodes CASSLLQGSTDTQYF.